Below, 29 T cell receptor beta chains from the same sample are listed, as sequenced in a study of OX40 agonist ivuxolimab in advanced cancers. Clones were read by immunoSEQ multiplex PCR, and TCRdb kept only the in-frame ones, dropping some. The table has under 20,000 clones, less than 85% seen once. Sequencing used CD4+ or CD8+ T cells sorted from blood, obtained in a trial of the OX40 agonist ivuxolimab. These receptors came from an adult with an advanced solid tumor such as melanoma, head and neck, liver or kidney cancer.

The V gene is TRBV6-1, the J gene TRBJ2-3, with TRBD2 matching over 10 bases. CDR1 and CDR2 from the germline V gene are MNHNS and SASEGT. The CDR3 has 14 amino acids. Trimming took 8 bases from V and 6 from J; bases not matched to a gene: 8. The CDR3 region is CASSRLAGADTQYF. CDR3 coding DNA: TGTGCCAGCTCCCGCCTAGCGGGAGCGGATACGCAGTATTTT.

The chain recombines TRBV9 with TRBJ2-7; D might be TRBD1 (5 bases). The CDR3 contains 14 residues. V lost 0 bases and J 0 bases, leaving 7 bases between the germline ends. Germline V gene data show CDR1 as SGDLS and CDR2 as YYNGEE. Here the CDR3 DNA reads TGTGCCAGCAGCGTAGAAGGGGTCTCCTACGAGCAGTACTTC. Amino acid sequence: CASSVEGVSYEQYF.

The chain links TRBV7-9 to TRBJ2-1, with 12 bases identical to TRBD2. Germline V CDR1 and CDR2: SEHNR, FQNEAQ (reference sequence). This CDR3 spans 16 amino acids. The J segment lost 8 bases and the V segment lost 5 bases, leaving 10 bases of the junction unmatched. CDR3 sequence reads: CASSGETSGRLHEQFF. The CDR3 DNA follows: TGTGCCAGCAGCGGAGAGACTAGCGGGAGACTCCATGAGCAGTTCTTC.

The genes are TRBV28 and TRBJ2-3; TRBD2 matches at 13 bases. The V gene's germline CDR1 is MDHEN and CDR2 SYDVKM. The CDR3 covers 15 residues. With 2 bases clipped from V and 6 bases from J, the junction kept 2 bases outside the gene matches. This CDR3 is CASSLRTSGSDTQYF. DNA of the CDR3: TGTGCCAGCAGTTTAAGGACTAGCGGGAGTGATACGCAGTATTTT.

The V and J genes are TRBV6-6 and TRBJ1-5; TRBD1 is a possible D gene (5 bases). Germline V lookup: CDR1 MNHNY, CDR2 SVGAGI (reference sequence). The CDR3 consists of 14 residues. V was shortened by 6 bases and J by 4 bases, with 13 bases between the two germline ends. The CDR3 nucleotides read TGTGCCAGCAGCCCTAGGGGATATAATCAGCCCCAGCATTTT. It is translated as CASSPRGYNQPQHF.

CDR3 sequence reads: CAIRGTSGRTDTQYF. CDR3 DNA: TGTGCCATCAGGGGGACTAGCGGGAGGACAGATACGCAGTATTTT. This sequence joins TRBV10-3 and TRBJ2-3, with TRBD2 matching over 15 bases. Trimming at V came to 6 bases and at J to 3 bases, leaving 1 base not matched to a gene. From germline, CDR1 is ENHRY and CDR2 SYGVKD. CDR3 length: 15 residues.

The chain carries TRBV9 and TRBJ2-3, with D maybe TRBD2 (6 bases). Germline loops: CDR1 SGDLS, CDR2 YYNGEE. With 3 bases removed from V and 6 bases from J, the gap between germline ends came to 8 bases. This CDR3 is built from 12 residues. In DNA form, the CDR3 reads TGTGCCAGCAGCGCTGGGGGGGATACGCAGTATTTT. It translates to CASSAGGDTQYF.

J is TRBJ2-1 and V is TRBV9, with 9 bases identical to TRBD1. Germline CDR1 SGDLS, CDR2 YYNGEE. Trimming cost V 4 bases and J 8 bases; bases outside gene matches: 7. The CDR3 sequence is 14 residues long. CDR3 region: CASSPGTGWYEQFF. CDR3 sequence (DNA): TGTGCCAGCAGCCCGGGGACAGGGTGGTATGAGCAGTTCTTC.

J is TRBJ2-1 and V is TRBV7-2; 13 positions match TRBD2. CDR3 length: 15 amino acids. Germline CDR1 and CDR2: SGHTA and FQGNSA. Losses at the gene ends were 5 bases for V and 7 bases for J; bases not matched to a gene: 5. CDR3 sequence (DNA): TGTGCCAGCAGCCTACTAGCGGGAGGGGTAAATGAGCAGTTCTTC. Residues: CASSLLAGGVNEQFF.

V and J are TRBV6-5 and TRBJ1-1; D is unresolved. The germline gives CDR1 MNHEY, CDR2 SVGAGI. The CDR3 has 14 residues. V gave up 2 bases and J gave up 1 base, with 8 bases separating them. The CDR3 nucleotides read TGTGCCAGCAGTTACGTACAGAAGAACACTGAAGCTTTCTTT. Translated: CASSYVQKNTEAFF.

V usage is TRBV19 and J usage is TRBJ2-1; tentative D call: TRBD2 (5 bases). Per germline, CDR1 LNHDA and CDR2 SQIVND (reference sequence). V lost 5 bases to trimming and J lost 0 bases, with 8 bases between them. The CDR3 extends over 14 amino acids. This CDR3 reads CASSSAGSYNEQFF. CDR3 coding DNA: TGTGCCAGTAGTTCGGCGGGCTCCTACAATGAGCAGTTCTTC.

V is TRBV5-6 and J is TRBJ1-5; D is undetermined. Germline assignment: CDR1 SGHDT and CDR2 YYEEEE. This CDR3 is built from 13 residues. Trimming stripped 1 base from V and 7 bases from J, with 9 bases between. CDR3 region: CASSLSGHQPQHF. The CDR3 coding sequence is TGTGCCAGCAGCTTGTCAGGTCACCAGCCCCAGCATTTT.

The chain combines TRBV11-2 with TRBJ2-1; no clear D gene. This CDR3 comprises 14 residues. CDR1 and CDR2 (germline): SGHAT, FQNNGV. Trimming removed 2 bases at V and 8 bases at J, with 13 bases between. The CDR3 DNA reads TGTGCCAGCAGCTTAAGCTTTCCCGCGGATGAGCAGTTCTTC. Translating gives CASSLSFPADEQFF.

The V call is TRBV16, the J call TRBJ1-5; tentatively, D is TRBD1 (5 bases). Trimming removed 2 bases at V and 1 base at J, with 9 bases between. The CDR3 spans 15 residues. Germline values: CDR1 KGHSY, CDR2 FQNENV. This CDR3 is CASSQPGGSNQPQHF. The DNA of the CDR3 is TGTGCCAGCAGCCAACCGGGGGGGAGCAATCAGCCCCAGCATTTT.

The chain employs TRBV4-2 and TRBJ2-7; no clear D. The CDR3 runs 15 residues. CDR1 LGHNA and CDR2 YNFKEQ come from the germline V gene. V was clipped by 0 bases and J by 0 bases, with 9 bases between them. CDR3 amino acids: CASSQERTGSYEQYF. The CDR3 DNA sequence: TGTGCCAGCAGCCAAGAACGGACGGGCTCCTACGAGCAGTACTTC.

This rearrangement joins TRBV7-6 to TRBJ1-3; no clear D. Germline loops: CDR1 SGHVS, CDR2 FNYEAQ. The CDR3 totals 15 residues. V lost 5 bases to trimming and J lost 4 bases, with 15 bases between them. In DNA form, the CDR3 reads TGTGCCAGCAGCCTATCAACCCAAAGCGGAAACACCATATATTTT. Amino acids: CASSLSTQSGNTIYF.

This clone was seen a handful of times. V gene TRBV4-1 combines with J gene TRBJ1-1, with D possibly matching TRBD1 (6 bases). Germline V gene data show CDR1 as MGHRA and CDR2 as YSYEKL. The CDR3 is 15 amino acids. Deletions cut 1 base from V and 4 bases from J, with 13 bases between. CDR3 in amino acids: CASSQVQGGGTEAFF. DNA for the CDR3: TGCGCCAGCAGCCAAGTACAGGGTGGGGGCACTGAAGCTTTCTTT.

The chain employs TRBV4-1 and TRBJ2-1; TRBD1 agrees at 10 bases. Losses at the gene ends were 5 bases for V and 7 bases for J; bases not matched to a gene: 2. This CDR3 is 13 amino acids long. Germline V gene data show CDR1 as MGHRA and CDR2 as YSYEKL. The CDR3 here is CASSVDRGNEQFF. CDR3 DNA: TGCGCCAGCAGCGTGGACAGGGGGAATGAGCAGTTCTTC.

V is TRBV10-1 and J is TRBJ2-5; TRBD1 agrees at 10 bases. The J segment lost 7 bases and the V segment lost 8 bases, leaving 1 base of the junction unmatched. Germline CDR1 reads WNHNN; CDR2 reads SYGVQD (reference sequence). The CDR3 contains 11 residues. DNA of the CDR3: TGCGCCAGCGGACAGGGGGGGACCCAGTACTTC. Translating it yields CASGQGGTQYF.

In the case of this clone: A read error may produce the germline difference seen at one junction end. The chain combines TRBV11-3 with TRBJ1-2, with unresolved D. This CDR3 has 13 amino acids. Germline V CDR1 and CDR2: SGHNT, YENEEA. In DNA, the CDR3 is TGTGCCAGCAGCCTAGACGGCAAATATGGCTACACCTTC. This gives the protein CASSLDGKYGYTF.

The chain recombines TRBV25-1 with TRBJ2-5; D is undetermined. This CDR3 region has 11 residues. CDR1 is MGHDK and CDR2 is SYGVNS in the germline V gene. The ends were cut back, 11 bases at V and 2 bases at J, with 9 bases in the middle. The CDR3 spells CAASEQETQYF. The CDR3 DNA follows: TGTGCCGCCTCAGAGCAAGAGACCCAGTACTTC.

The chain has TRBV6-1 and TRBJ2-3; the D gene is possibly TRBD1 (6 bases). The CDR3 is made up of 14 amino acids. Trimming stripped 5 bases from V and 3 bases from J, with 12 bases between. The V gene's germline CDR1 is MNHNS and CDR2 SASEGT. CDR3 in DNA: TGTGCCAGCAGTACAGGGCGGAGGACAGATACGCAGTATTTT. Translation: CASSTGRRTDTQYF.

The chain employs TRBV4-3 and TRBJ1-2, with D uncertain. CDR1 LGHNA and CDR2 YSLEER come from the germline V gene. V was trimmed by 0 bases and J by 0 bases, leaving 11 bases between them. CDR3 size: 16 residues. The CDR3 DNA is TGCGCCAGCAGCCAAGATTTCCAGGCAGCTAACTATGGCTACACCTTC. Translating gives CASSQDFQAANYGYTF.

The CDR3 DNA follows: TGTGCCAGCAGTGAGGATTCGAGCGCAAGCTCCTACGAGCAGTACTTC. Encoded protein: CASSEDSSASSYEQYF. The V gene is TRBV2, the J gene TRBJ2-7; D unresolved. Trimming removed 3 bases from V and 0 bases from J, with 15 bases in between. Looked up from germline, CDR1 is SNHLY and CDR2 is FYNNEI. The length of the CDR3 is 16 residues.

The rearrangement joins TRBV19 to TRBJ1-2; 9 nucleotides line up with TRBD1. The CDR3 sequence is 14 residues long. CDR1 LNHDA and CDR2 SQIVND come from the germline V gene (reference sequence). Trimming took 9 bases from V and 4 from J; bases not matched to a gene: 9. The CDR3 nucleotides read TGTGCCAGCCGTCAACAGGGGGCCGGCTATGGCTACACCTTC. It codes for CASRQQGAGYGYTF.

The chain links TRBV5-8 to TRBJ2-1; 10 bases line up with TRBD2. Per the germline V gene, CDR1 is SGHTS and CDR2 is YDEGEE. The CDR3 sequence is 15 residues long. Losses at the gene ends were 4 bases for V and 4 bases for J; bases not matched to a gene: 5. CDR3 DNA sequence: TGTGCCAGCAGCCCTAGCGGGAGTTCGTACAATGAGCAGTTCTTC. Its protein product is CASSPSGSSYNEQFF.

The gene calls are TRBV9 and TRBJ1-6, with D hard to call. Germline V gene data show CDR1 as SGDLS and CDR2 as YYNGEE. The V end lost 3 bases, the J end lost 0 bases, and 7 bases lay between the germline ends. This CDR3 is built from 15 residues. Here the CDR3 DNA reads TGTGCCAGCAGCGAATCAGACTCCTATAATTCACCCCTCCACTTT. This translates into CASSESDSYNSPLHF.

This clone occurred a few times. The chain employs TRBV10-3 and TRBJ2-1; 9 bases are a match to TRBD1. CDR1 is ENHRY and CDR2 is SYGVKD in the germline V gene. Germline trimming cut 2 bases from V and 3 bases from J; bases unmatched to any gene: 5. CDR3 length: 16 residues. In DNA form, the CDR3 reads TGTGCCATCAGTGAGGGGGGACAGGGTCTCTACAATGAGCAGTTCTTC. Translation: CAISEGGQGLYNEQFF.

This clone occurred a few times. The V and J genes are TRBV7-3 and TRBJ2-1; 10 bases fit TRBD2. In germline, CDR1 is SGHTA, CDR2 FQGTGA. The CDR3 covers 16 residues. Losses at the gene ends were 5 bases for V and 0 bases for J; bases not matched to a gene: 4. The CDR3 spells CASSRTSGSSYNEQFF. DNA of the CDR3: TGTGCCAGCAGCCGGACTAGCGGTAGCTCCTACAATGAGCAGTTCTTC. Looking up the rest from reference TRBV7-3 and TRBJ2-1 gives the full variable domain: GAGVSQTPSNKVTEKGKYVELRCDPISGHTALYWYRQSLGQGPEFLIYFQGTGAADDSGLPNDRFFAVRPEGSVSTLKIQRTERGDSAVYLCASSRTSGSSYNEQFFGPGTRLTVL.